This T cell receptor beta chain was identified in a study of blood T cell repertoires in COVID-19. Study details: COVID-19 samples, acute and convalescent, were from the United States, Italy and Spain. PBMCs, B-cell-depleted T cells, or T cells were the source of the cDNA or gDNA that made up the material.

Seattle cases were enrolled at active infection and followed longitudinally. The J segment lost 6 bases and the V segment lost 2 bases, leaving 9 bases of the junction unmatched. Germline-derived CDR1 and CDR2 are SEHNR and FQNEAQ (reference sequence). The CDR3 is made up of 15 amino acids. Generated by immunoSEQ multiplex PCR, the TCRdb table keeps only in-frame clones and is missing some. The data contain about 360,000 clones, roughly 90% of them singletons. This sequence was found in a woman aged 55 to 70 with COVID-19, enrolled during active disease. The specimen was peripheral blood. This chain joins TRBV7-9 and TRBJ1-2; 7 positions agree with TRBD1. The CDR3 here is CASSLTGTAANGYTF. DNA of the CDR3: TGTGCCAGCAGCTTAACCGGGACAGCCGCTAATGGCTACACCTTC.